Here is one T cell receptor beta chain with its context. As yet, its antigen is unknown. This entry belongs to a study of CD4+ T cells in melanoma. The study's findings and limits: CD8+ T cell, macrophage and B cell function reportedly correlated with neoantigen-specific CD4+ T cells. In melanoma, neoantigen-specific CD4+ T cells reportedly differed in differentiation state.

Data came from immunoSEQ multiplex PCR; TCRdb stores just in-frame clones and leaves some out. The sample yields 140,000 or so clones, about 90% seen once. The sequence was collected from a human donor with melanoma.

This CDR3 reads CASSEYREQYF. Here the CDR3 DNA reads TGTGCCAGCAGTGAATACCGGGAGCAGTACTTC. The rearrangement links TRBV25-1 to TRBJ2-7; D gene unclear. V was clipped by 0 bases and J by 7 bases, with 4 bases between them. From germline, CDR1 is MGHDK and CDR2 SYGVNS. This CDR3 is built from 11 residues.